This T cell receptor beta chain was identified in a study of T and B cells in COVID-19 patients. V lost 2 bases and J lost 2, with 6 bases in between. Germline assignment: CDR1 MNHNY and CDR2 SVGAGI (reference sequence). This CDR3 has 13 residues. TRB rearrangements were amplified by multiplex PCR with BIOMED2 TRB-A/B primers. TCRdb reprocessed the multiplex PCR reads with MiXCR, giving one entry per CDR3 protein. The table lists fewer than 6,500 distinct CDR3 sequences, 20% of them singletons. From blood, roughly 250-500 ng of genomic DNA served as TRB template. This clonotype is deemed medium-sized. Sequencing was done on a sample of blood. The clonotype was recovered from a human donor who had recovered from COVID-19. The V and J genes are TRBV6-6 and TRBJ1-2; D remains unclear. CDR3: CASSYGGNYGYTF. In DNA, the CDR3 is TGTGCCAGCAGTTACGGCGGAAACTATGGCTACACCTTC.